Sequencing of this T cell receptor beta chain was carried out in a study of blood T cells in healthy people across ages. Concerning this clonotype itself: Its target is unknown.

CDR1 and CDR2 (germline): DFQATT, SNEGSKA (reference sequence). This CDR3 has 18 amino acids. Trimming removed 1 base from V and 2 bases from J; junction bases left unmatched: 10. General study points: Naive CD4+ cell counts and diversity both ran higher in long-lived than in aged donors.

The total RNA that was extracted per sample amounted to at least 5.5 micrograms. A second PCR, run for roughly 7 to 12 cycles, used a sample-barcoded 5' primer plus a J-beta primer mix. All samples gave at least 2.5 million CDR3-containing paired-end reads. TCRdb reanalysed the 5' RACE reads using MiXCR and keeps one entry per CDR3 protein. The data contain some 800,000 distinct CDR3 sequences, roughly 44% of them singletons. The sequence derives from a man between 60 and 75 years old in good health. Source material: blood. The J gene is TRBJ2-1, the V gene TRBV20-1, with 11 bases matching TRBD2. DNA for the CDR3: TGCAGTGCTAGAGGTCTAATAGCGGGAGGGACCCCCTACAATGAGCAGTTCTTC. Amino acid sequence: CSARGLIAGGTPYNEQFF.